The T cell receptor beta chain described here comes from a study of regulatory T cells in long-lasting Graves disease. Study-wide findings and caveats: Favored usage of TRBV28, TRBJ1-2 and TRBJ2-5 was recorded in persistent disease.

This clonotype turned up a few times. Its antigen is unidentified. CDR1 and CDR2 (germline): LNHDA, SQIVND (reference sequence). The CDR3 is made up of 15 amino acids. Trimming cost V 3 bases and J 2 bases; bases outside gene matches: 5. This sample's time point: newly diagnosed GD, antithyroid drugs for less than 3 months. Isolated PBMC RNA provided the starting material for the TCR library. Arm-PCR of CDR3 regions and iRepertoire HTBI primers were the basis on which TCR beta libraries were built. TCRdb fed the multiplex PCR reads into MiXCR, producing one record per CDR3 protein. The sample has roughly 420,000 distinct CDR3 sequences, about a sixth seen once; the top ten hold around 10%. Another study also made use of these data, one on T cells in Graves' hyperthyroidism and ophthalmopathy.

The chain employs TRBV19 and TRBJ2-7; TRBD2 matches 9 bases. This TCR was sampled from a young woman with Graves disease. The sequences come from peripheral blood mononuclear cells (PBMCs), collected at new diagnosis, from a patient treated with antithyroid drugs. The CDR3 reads CASSIGGRGAYEQYF. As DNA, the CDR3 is TGTGCCAGTAGTATCGGCGGGAGGGGTGCCTACGAGCAGTACTTC.